Here is one TCR beta chain with its context. Assay: immunoSEQ multiplex PCR; the TCRdb copy retains only in-frame clones and omits some. The profile shows roughly 280,000 clones, roughly 86% of them singletons. Those enrolled in Seattle joined during active infection and were followed longitudinally afterward. The data belong to a study of blood T cell repertoires in COVID-19. Turning to the study itself: The origin of the acute and convalescent COVID-19 samples was the United States, Italy and Spain.

With 8 bases clipped from V and 5 bases from J, the junction kept 13 bases outside the gene matches. This CDR3 region has 16 residues. Germline CDR1 and CDR2: SGHNT and YENEEA. The chain combines TRBV11-3 with TRBJ2-2; TRBD2 aligns across 8 bases. Sequences were obtained from peripheral blood. This receptor was identified in a woman aged 60-75 years with COVID-19, enrolled during active disease. The CDR3 bases are TGTGCCAGCCGCGGACGGGGGGGGCATGGGACCGGGGAGCTGTTTTTT. It is translated as CASRGRGGHGTGELFF.